This T cell receptor beta chain was documented in a study of shared clonotypes between healthy human individuals. Across the whole study: CD4 naive and memory got three plates each, CD8 naive two, CD8 memory one.

This table comes from immunoSEQ multiplex PCR, and its TCRdb copy is limited to in-frame clones, with some not included. The sample shows around 340,000 clones, 70% to 75% of them seen only once. Study results and caveats: In this cohort, only blood was sampled, and tissue repertoires likely differ. Non-shared clonotypes displayed generation probabilities falling below those of clonotypes present in all four donors.

V lost 7 bases to trimming and J lost 5 bases, with 14 bases between them. The length of the CDR3 is 13 residues. Per the germline V gene, CDR1 is LNHDA and CDR2 is SQIVND (reference sequence). As to this clone: Antigen: not known.

The TCR sequence derives from a man aged 25-45 years in good health. Sequencing used memory CD4+ T cells sorted from blood. The sample's subset: CD45RA-negative fraction. V gene TRBV19 combines with J gene TRBJ1-2; D gene unclear. The CDR3 sequence: CASIDLNSYGYTF. The CDR3, as DNA: TGTGCCAGTATTGACCTTAATTCTTATGGCTACACCTTC.